What follows are 10 T cell receptor beta chains derived from one specimen sequenced in a study of cytomegalovirus exposure and HLA in healthy donors. The primer mix had 60 Vbeta and 13 Jbeta primers. Using immunoSEQ multiplex PCR, the repertoire was profiled, and TCRdb retains in-frame clones only, with some absent. The sample records 100,000 to 150,000 clones, approximately 74% being singletons. Sequencing was done on a sample of PBMCs. The receptors here all came from a male donor in good health and CMV-seronegative.

The chain joins TRBV6-6 to TRBJ1-1, with a tentative D call TRBD1 (6 bases). The CDR3 length is 13 residues. With 6 bases removed from V and 6 bases from J, the gap between germline ends came to 14 bases. Germline-derived CDR1 and CDR2 are MNHNY and SVGAGI (reference sequence). The CDR3: CASRPGTSSEAFF. In DNA form, the CDR3 reads TGTGCCAGCAGGCCCGGGACATCATCTGAAGCTTTCTTT.

The chain links TRBV7-2 to TRBJ1-1, with D unresolved. V was trimmed by 3 bases and J by 7 bases, leaving 3 bases between them. CDR1 and CDR2 from the germline V gene are SGHTA and FQGNSA. The CDR3 has 10 residues. The chain's CDR3 is CASSFREAFF. The CDR3, as DNA: TGTGCCAGCAGCTTCCGTGAAGCTTTCTTT.

The chain carries TRBV29-1 and TRBJ2-3; 7 bases map to TRBD2. Looked up from germline, CDR1 is SQVTM and CDR2 is ANQGSEA. Trimming removed 8 bases from V and 2 bases from J; junction bases left unmatched: 4. This CDR3 is built from 12 residues. This CDR3 reads CSPGTITDTQYF. For the CDR3, the DNA is TGCAGCCCCGGGACTATCACAGATACGCAGTATTTT.

This clone was counted a few times. The chain joins TRBV10-3 to TRBJ2-1; the D gene is possibly TRBD2 (5 bases). CDR1 ENHRY and CDR2 SYGVKD come from the germline V gene. V shed 1 base and J shed 4 bases, with 14 bases lying between them. The CDR3 contains 16 residues. CDR3 loop: CAISEYTGMPYNEQFF. The CDR3 nucleotides are TGTGCCATCAGTGAGTACACCGGGATGCCGTACAATGAGCAGTTCTTC.

The V gene is TRBV11-2, the J gene TRBJ1-1, with 10 bases identical to TRBD1. This CDR3 contains 19 residues. Per the germline V gene, CDR1 is SGHAT and CDR2 is FQNNGV. V lost 4 bases to trimming and J lost 2 bases; unmatched junction nucleotides: 16. CDR3 DNA sequence: TGTGCCAGCAGCTCACGACGACCGGGACAGGGGACGATTAACACTGAAGCTTTCTTT. It codes for CASSSRRPGQGTINTEAFF.

The rearrangement links TRBV19 to TRBJ1-5; 7 bases fit TRBD1. Germline-derived CDR1 and CDR2 are LNHDA and SQIVND (reference sequence). This CDR3 has 15 residues. V shed 6 bases, J shed 3 bases, and the junction held 8 bases outside the gene matches. The CDR3 is CASRPSDRDNQPQHF. The CDR3 coding sequence is TGTGCCAGTAGACCCTCTGACAGGGACAATCAGCCCCAGCATTTT.

The rearrangement links TRBV4-3 to TRBJ2-5, with unresolved D. Trimming removed 0 bases at V and 5 bases at J, with 10 bases between. The CDR3 has 14 residues. Germline V gene lookup returns CDR1 LGHNA and CDR2 YSLEER. The CDR3 DNA reads as TGCGCCAGCAGCCAAGATGCAGGTCACGAGACCCAGTACTTC. Translated: CASSQDAGHETQYF.

The chain is built from TRBV30 and TRBJ1-2; TRBD1 agrees at 10 bases. V lost 5 bases and J lost 4; bases outside the gene matches: 13. CDR1 is GTSNPN, CDR2 SVGIG, per germline (reference sequence). The CDR3 spans 16 residues. This CDR3 is CAWGDRGRPSGYGYTF. The CDR3 DNA follows: TGTGCCTGGGGCGACAGGGGGCGTCCCTCGGGCTATGGCTACACCTTC.

The chain carries TRBV5-6 and TRBJ2-2; maybe TRBD1 (5 bases). Germline CDR1 is SGHDT and CDR2 is YYEEEE. Trimming shortened V by 3 bases and J by 0 bases, and 9 bases separated the two germline ends. The CDR3 runs 15 residues. CDR3 region: CASSSGNSNTGELFF. DNA of the CDR3: TGTGCCAGCAGCTCAGGGAACTCGAACACCGGGGAGCTGTTTTTT.

J is TRBJ2-7 and V is TRBV5-1, with 9 bases identical to TRBD1. Trimming removed 4 bases from V and 5 bases from J; junction bases left unmatched: 7. Germline V gives CDR1 SGHRS, CDR2 YFSETQ. The CDR3 loop spans 14 amino acids. CDR3 DNA sequence: TGCGCCAGCAGCCTCGGGACAGGGTGGCACGAGCAGTACTTC. This translates into CASSLGTGWHEQYF.